This TCR beta chain was identified in a study of T cells in Graves' hyperthyroidism and ophthalmopathy. Germline CDR1 reads MNHEY; CDR2 reads SVGAGI. This CDR3 is built from 15 residues. V shed 0 bases and J shed 0 bases, with 6 bases lying between them. Using RNA transcripts as the source, TCR beta CDR3 regions were amplified. Initially, a first-round RT-PCR of the TCR CDR3 employed the HTBI primer set. MiXCR, applied by TCRdb to the multiplex PCR reads, yields one record per CDR3 protein. The sample holds approximately 330,000 distinct CDR3 sequences, around 13% seen once. Within the sample, this clonotype is medium-sized (0.01 to 0.1%). Patients were excluded because of uncontrolled infection, other autoimmune disease, pregnancy or lactation.

What was sequenced was blood. The rearrangement joins TRBV6-5 to TRBJ2-1, with D unclear. The receptor was isolated from a woman between 35 and 50 years old with Graves' ophthalmopathy. The CDR3 here is CASSYSASSYNEQFF. CDR3 nucleotides: TGTGCCAGCAGTTACTCGGCAAGCTCCTACAATGAGCAGTTCTTC.